This paragraph reports one T cell receptor beta chain. The protocol was immunoSEQ multiplex PCR, while the TCRdb copy is restricted to in-frame clones and leaves out a portion. The sample shows about 160,000 clones, roughly 84% of them seen only once. V dropped 5 bases and J dropped 5; count of bases not matched to a gene: 11. CDR3 size: 17 residues. The germline V gene encodes CDR1 SGHRS and CDR2 YFSETQ. The study counted Cohort 3 donors as recovered given two negative PCRs, clearance, or symptom resolution. This entry comes from a study of blood T cell repertoires in COVID-19. The chain uses TRBV5-1 and TRBJ2-5; 14 positions match TRBD2. The material sequenced was PBMCs or T cells enriched from blood (not recorded which). This clonotype was sampled from a man between 60 and 75 years old who had recovered from COVID-19. The CDR3 loop reads CASRAGTSGSLLETQYF. Written as DNA, the CDR3 is TGCGCCAGCAGGGCTGGGACTAGCGGGAGTCTGTTGGAGACCCAGTACTTC.